A single T cell receptor beta chain is shown here with its context. Other DNA sequences of this sample code for an identical CDR3. This sample was included in a study of shared clonotypes between healthy human individuals. Study-wide background: Contributing individuals were a couple of females and three males aged 18 to 49.

Generated by immunoSEQ multiplex PCR, the TCRdb table keeps only in-frame clones and is missing some. This sample carries some 1,100,000 clones, about four fifths of them seen once, and the ten largest clones take approximately 0.52%. CDR3 length: 12 residues. V lost 1 base to trimming and J lost 6 bases, with 3 bases between them. Germline V CDR1 and CDR2: SGHNT, YENEEA. The clonotype originates from a young man in good health. Some clones in this sample may be carry-over from other donors' samples. The V gene is TRBV11-3, the J gene TRBJ2-2, with no clear D. Material: memory CD4+ T cells from PBMCs. Noted subset: CD45RA-negative fraction. Here the CDR3 DNA reads TGTGCCAGCAGCTTAGTGGCCGGGGAGCTGTTTTTT. It is translated as CASSLVAGELFF.